This is a list of T cell receptor beta chains from one sample in a study of tumor-infiltrating lymphocytes in primary liver carcinoma. Via MiXCR, TCRdb re-called the multiplex PCR reads, giving one row per CDR3 protein. The sample includes approximately 37,000 distinct CDR3 sequences, roughly four fifths of them seen just once. Specimen: liver tumor tissue from sampling region 4. The origin of the receptors is a man aged 35-49 years with primary liver carcinoma and hepatitis B virus infection. CDR3s include the opening cysteine and the closing phenylalanine or tryptophan. Each record gives: J gene, clone size, D gene, V gene, CDR3 DNA, CDR3 protein. D genes are given only for firm matches. Not every row has a clone size; where given, it reads once, few, many or a size class.

J gene: TRBJ2-3; clone size: -; D gene: -; V gene: TRBV11-2; CDR3 DNA: TGTGCCAACAGCCCCCCGGGCCGGGCAGATACGCGCTATTTT; CDR3 protein: CANSPPGRADTRYF
J gene: TRBJ2-1; clone size: -; D gene: -; V gene: TRBV5-6; CDR3 DNA: TGTGCCAACAGCTTGGGACGGAGCCGCTCTAGGTACAGTGAGCAGTTCTTC; CDR3 protein: CANSLGRSRSRYSEQFF
J gene: TRBJ2-1; clone size: -; D gene: TRBD2; V gene: TRBV4-2; CDR3 DNA: TGTGGCAGCAGCCAACTTAGCGGGCTCTCCTACGATGAGCAGTTTTTC; CDR3 protein: CGSSQLSGLSYDEQFF
J gene: TRBJ2-5; clone size: -; D gene: TRBD2; V gene: TRBV29-1; CDR3 DNA: TGCAGCGTCTCCATACTAGCGGGATGGGGAGGGACCCAGTACTTC; CDR3 protein: CSVSILAGWGGTQYF
J gene: TRBJ2-3; clone size: once; D gene: -; V gene: TRBV11-2; CDR3 DNA: TGTGCCAGCAGTAGAAGAGGTACAGGGAACACAAATACGCAGTATTTT; CDR3 protein: CASSRRGTGNTNTQYF
J gene: TRBJ2-7; clone size: few; D gene: -; V gene: TRBV29-1; CDR3 DNA: TGCAGCGCCACGACGTCTGGAACCGGCACTCCCTACGAGCAGTACTTC; CDR3 protein: CSATTSGTGTPYEQYF
J gene: TRBJ2-3; clone size: medium-sized; D gene: TRBD1; V gene: TRBV10-1; CDR3 DNA: TGCGCCAGCAGTCCCGGGACAGGGGTCGCAGATACGCAGTATTTT; CDR3 protein: CASSPGTGVADTQYF
J gene: TRBJ2-4; clone size: -; D gene: -; V gene: TRBV28; CDR3 DNA: TGTGCCATCAGCCCCTCCAAAAACATTCAGTACTTC; CDR3 protein: CAISPSKNIQYF
J gene: TRBJ2-1; clone size: many; D gene: TRBD2; V gene: TRBV19; CDR3 DNA: TGTGCCAGCGCGGGACTAGCGCCATACAATGAGCAGTTCTTC; CDR3 protein: CASAGLAPYNEQFF
J gene: TRBJ1-1; clone size: -; D gene: -; V gene: TRBV29-1; CDR3 DNA: TGCAGCGCGATAACGTGGGACACTGAAGCTTTCTTT; CDR3 protein: CSAITWDTEAFF
J gene: TRBJ1-3; clone size: -; D gene: TRBD1; V gene: TRBV6-5; CDR3 DNA: TGTGCCAGTAGCTACGGACAGGGGAGAGTGGGAAACGCCATATATTTT; CDR3 protein: CASSYGQGRVGNAIYF
J gene: TRBJ1-1; clone size: -; D gene: -; V gene: TRBV2; CDR3 DNA: TGTGCCAGCAGTTATATAGAGAACACTGAAGCTCTCTTT; CDR3 protein: CASSYIENTEALF
J gene: TRBJ2-6; clone size: -; D gene: -; V gene: TRBV11-2; CDR3 DNA: TGTGCCAGCACCATGGGGGGAGACAGGGACATTTCCCTCTCTGGGGCCAACGTCCCGTCTTTC; CDR3 protein: CASTMGGDRDISLSGANVPSF
J gene: TRBJ1-5; clone size: -; D gene: -; V gene: TRBV6-4; CDR3 DNA: TGTGCCAGCAGTGACTCAGGTTGCAATCAGCCCCAGCATTTT; CDR3 protein: CASSDSGCNQPQHF
J gene: TRBJ1-1; clone size: -; D gene: -; V gene: TRBV28; CDR3 DNA: TGTACCAGCAGGGAACAGGGAAAAGAAGCTTTATTT; CDR3 protein: CTSREQGKEALF
J gene: TRBJ2-6; clone size: many; D gene: -; V gene: TRBV2; CDR3 DNA: TGTGCCAGCAGAATGAGGAGTATCACCAGCTCTGGGGCCAACGTCCTGACTTTC; CDR3 protein: CASRMRSITSSGANVLTF
J gene: TRBJ2-4; clone size: -; D gene: TRBD1; V gene: TRBV6-1; CDR3 DNA: TGTGCCAGCAGTGCCACAGGGGGGCCCGGCAAAGACATTCAGTACTTC; CDR3 protein: CASSATGGPGKDIQYF
J gene: TRBJ2-7; clone size: large; D gene: TRBD1; V gene: TRBV11-2; CDR3 DNA: TGTGCCAGCAGCTTAGCAGGGGGCCCCTTTGACTACGAGCAGTACTTC; CDR3 protein: CASSLAGGPFDYEQYF
J gene: TRBJ2-1; clone size: many; D gene: -; V gene: TRBV19; CDR3 DNA: TGTGCCAGCCGAAAACCTTACGGTGAGCAGTTCTTC; CDR3 protein: CASRKPYGEQFF
J gene: TRBJ2-5; clone size: -; D gene: -; V gene: TRBV11-2; CDR3 DNA: TGTGCCAGCACCAGCCCCGGGAGATGGGAGACCCAGTACTTT; CDR3 protein: CASTSPGRWETQYF
J gene: TRBJ1-1; clone size: -; D gene: -; V gene: TRBV7-8; CDR3 DNA: TGTGCCAGGACCTTACTAGGGGCAGGGACTGAAGCTTTCTTT; CDR3 protein: CARTLLGAGTEAFF
J gene: TRBJ1-6; clone size: -; D gene: -; V gene: TRBV30; CDR3 DNA: TGTGCATGGAGTGAGCTCAACAATTCACCCCTCTACTTT; CDR3 protein: CAWSELNNSPLYF
J gene: TRBJ2-2; clone size: many; D gene: TRBD1; V gene: TRBV2; CDR3 DNA: TGTGCCAGCACCCCGGGACAGGGACGCACCGGGGAGCTGTTTTTT; CDR3 protein: CASTPGQGRTGELFF
J gene: TRBJ2-1; clone size: -; D gene: -; V gene: TRBV7-9; CDR3 DNA: TGTGCCAGCAACCGGACAGATGAGCGGTTCTTC; CDR3 protein: CASNRTDERFF
J gene: TRBJ2-5; clone size: -; D gene: TRBD1; V gene: TRBV29-1; CDR3 DNA: TGCAGTGTTGAAGCGGACAGGGGGCGAGCAGAGACTCAGTGCTTC; CDR3 protein: CSVEADRGRAETQCF
J gene: TRBJ1-1; clone size: -; D gene: -; V gene: TRBV29-1; CDR3 DNA: TGCATCGTGGGGACATGCATGACTGAAACTTTCTTT; CDR3 protein: CIVGTCMTETFF
J gene: TRBJ2-7; clone size: -; D gene: -; V gene: TRBV5-1; CDR3 DNA: TGCGCCAGCAAGGAGACCAACTTAAACGGCGAACAGAACTTC; CDR3 protein: CASKETNLNGEQNF
J gene: TRBJ2-7; clone size: -; D gene: -; V gene: TRBV29-1; CDR3 DNA: TGCAGCGTCGAACGGGGGGCGAGTCACGGGCAGTACTTC; CDR3 protein: CSVERGASHGQYF
J gene: TRBJ2-3; clone size: medium-sized; D gene: TRBD2; V gene: TRBV29-1; CDR3 DNA: TGCAGCGTTGAGGGTAGCGGGAACGCAGATACGCAGTATTTT; CDR3 protein: CSVEGSGNADTQYF
J gene: TRBJ2-1; clone size: -; D gene: TRBD2; V gene: TRBV11-2; CDR3 DNA: TGTGACAGCAGCTTTAGCGGGCCACTCGACAATGAACAATTCTTC; CDR3 protein: CDSSFSGPLDNEQFF
J gene: TRBJ1-1; clone size: -; D gene: -; V gene: TRBV28; CDR3 DNA: TGTGCCAGCAGTTTATTTGGAATGGGACTCAGGATCACTGAAGCTTTCTTT; CDR3 protein: CASSLFGMGLRITEAFF
J gene: TRBJ2-1; clone size: many; D gene: -; V gene: TRBV4-1; CDR3 DNA: TGCGCCAGCAACCAAGATCCCACATGGCCGTACAATGAGCAGTTCTTC; CDR3 protein: CASNQDPTWPYNEQFF
J gene: TRBJ1-2; clone size: -; D gene: TRBD1; V gene: TRBV28; CDR3 DNA: TGTGCCAGCAGATCCCGGACAGGACGAAACTACGGCTACACCTTC; CDR3 protein: CASRSRTGRNYGYTF
J gene: TRBJ1-4; clone size: once; D gene: TRBD1; V gene: TRBV12-3/TRBV12-4; CDR3 DNA: TGCGTCAGCAGTTCCAACAGGGGGCGCGGAGAAAAACTGTTTTTT; CDR3 protein: CVSSSNRGRGEKLFF
J gene: TRBJ2-2; clone size: many; D gene: TRBD1; V gene: TRBV7-9; CDR3 DNA: TGTGCCAGCAGCGCCGGGACAGGGATGGCAGGGGAGCTGTTTTTT; CDR3 protein: CASSAGTGMAGELFF
J gene: TRBJ2-7; clone size: -; D gene: -; V gene: TRBV6-2/TRBV6-3; CDR3 DNA: TGTACCAGCAGTTACGTGGTACCCTACGAGCACTACTTC; CDR3 protein: CTSSYVVPYEHYF
J gene: TRBJ1-2; clone size: few; D gene: TRBD1; V gene: TRBV30; CDR3 DNA: TGTGCCTGCCCCGGTTGGACAGGGTCGGTGGATGGCTGCACCTTC; CDR3 protein: CACPGWTGSVDGCTF
J gene: TRBJ1-5; clone size: -; D gene: -; V gene: TRBV6-2/TRBV6-3; CDR3 DNA: TGTGCCAGCAGTTACTCTGGCCGGGGAGGGAATCAGCCCCAGCATTTT; CDR3 protein: CASSYSGRGGNQPQHF
J gene: TRBJ2-5; clone size: few; D gene: -; V gene: TRBV12-3/TRBV12-4; CDR3 DNA: TGTGCCAGCAGTTTTTCAGGGAATGAGGAGACCCGGTGCTTC; CDR3 protein: CASSFSGNEETRCF
J gene: TRBJ2-1; clone size: -; D gene: TRBD2; V gene: TRBV12-5; CDR3 DNA: TGTGCTAGTAGTCAATCGGGGGGGGCCAACAAAGAGCAGTTTTTC; CDR3 protein: CASSQSGGANKEQFF
J gene: TRBJ1-2; clone size: -; D gene: -; V gene: TRBV5-1; CDR3 DNA: TGCGCCAGCAGTTCGGAGGGGACCGGCTACACCTTC; CDR3 protein: CASSSEGTGYTF
J gene: TRBJ1-1; clone size: once; D gene: -; V gene: TRBV28; CDR3 DNA: TGTCCCAGCAGGCCCCCTGGACGTGATGAAGCTTTATTT; CDR3 protein: CPSRPPGRDEALF
J gene: TRBJ2-7; clone size: -; D gene: TRBD1; V gene: TRBV6-1; CDR3 DNA: TGTGCCATCAGTGAATGGGACAGCTCCTACGAGCAGTACTTT; CDR3 protein: CAISEWDSSYEQYF
J gene: TRBJ2-7; clone size: medium-sized; D gene: TRBD2; V gene: TRBV6-6; CDR3 DNA: TGTGCCAGCAGCATAGCGGGCTCGGCCTACGAGCAGTACTTC; CDR3 protein: CASSIAGSAYEQYF
J gene: TRBJ2-1; clone size: -; D gene: TRBD2; V gene: TRBV4-1; CDR3 DNA: TGCGCCAACAGCCAAGTGGATCCCGGGCTAGCGGGCTACAATGAGCAGCTCTTC; CDR3 protein: CANSQVDPGLAGYNEQLF
J gene: TRBJ2-3; clone size: -; D gene: TRBD2; V gene: TRBV11-2; CDR3 DNA: TGTGCCAGCAGCTTAGGGCGACTTGCGGGAGATAAGCACTATTTT; CDR3 protein: CASSLGRLAGDKHYF
J gene: TRBJ2-7; clone size: -; D gene: -; V gene: TRBV7-9; CDR3 DNA: TGTGCCAGCAGCTTTGGGGGTAGCTCCTATGAGCAGCACTTC; CDR3 protein: CASSFGGSSYEQHF
J gene: TRBJ1-6; clone size: -; D gene: TRBD1; V gene: TRBV6-5; CDR3 DNA: TGTGCCGACAGGCGACAGGGCCTAACAGGACGCAATTCACCCCTCCACTTT; CDR3 protein: CADRRQGLTGRNSPLHF
J gene: TRBJ1-6; clone size: -; D gene: -; V gene: TRBV11-1; CDR3 DNA: TGTGCCAGGTCCCGGACACTGGTTTCACCCCTCCACTTT; CDR3 protein: CARSRTLVSPLHF
J gene: TRBJ1-5; clone size: few; D gene: -; V gene: TRBV28; CDR3 DNA: TGTGCCAGCAGTTTCCAGGGACCTACTCAGCCCCAACATTTT; CDR3 protein: CASSFQGPTQPQHF
J gene: TRBJ2-7; clone size: -; D gene: TRBD1; V gene: TRBV11-2; CDR3 DNA: TGTGCCAGCAGCCTACGATGGACAGGGGAAAACAAACAGTACTTC; CDR3 protein: CASSLRWTGENKQYF